This T cell receptor beta chain was sequenced during a study of PD-L1 blockade in urothelial cancer. The overall study: About 90% of the 29 patients were men whose urothelial cancer was bladder-origin. A median of approximately 1,400 T cells was obtained from tumor samples. Study outcomes and limitations: Sequencing used one FFPE tumor sample per patient (not collected right before treatment).

A note on this clone: What it binds is not known.

This CDR3 contains 15 residues. CDR1 and CDR2 (germline): MDHEN, SYDVKM. V was pared by 2 bases and J by 2 bases, with 10 bases between. Quantification of tumor DNA in FFPE samples relied on amplified housekeeping genes. The table came from immunoSEQ multiplex PCR; TCRdb's copy has only in-frame clones and leaves some out. The table includes 35,000 or so clones, approximately 34% detected once. V is TRBV28 and J is TRBJ1-3; D gene ambiguous. The sample here was tumor tissue, taken before atezolizumab (anti-PD-L1) treatment. The source of this sequence is a man aged 55 to 70 with urothelial cancer. DNA for the CDR3: TGTGCCAGCAGTTTACCAGGTCTCGCTGGAAACACCATATATTTT. This sequence encodes CASSLPGLAGNTIYF. Drawing the rest from reference TRBV28 and TRBJ1-3, the complete variable domain is DVKVTQSSRYLVKRTGEKVFLECVQDMDHENMFWYRQDPGLGLRLIYFSYDVKMKEKGDIPEGYSVSREKKERFSLILESASTNQTSMYLCASSLPGLAGNTIYFGEGSWLTVV.